This T cell receptor beta chain originates from a study of response to subunit inactivated influenza vaccine. Trimming removed 10 bases at V and 4 bases at J, with 22 bases between. This CDR3 spans 15 amino acids. CDR1 is ENHRY and CDR2 is SYGVKD in the germline V gene. This clonotype was counted a few times. Antigen: not known. A single record per CDR3 protein comes from TCRdb applying MiXCR to the RT-PCR reads. In the table there are around 570,000 distinct CDR3 sequences, less than 10% of which are singletons. Points from the study as a whole: There was a suggestion from the authors that each seasonal influenza vaccination recruits few new T cells.

This specimen consisted of PBMCs from blood, obtained 23 to 25 months after vaccination. The genes are TRBV10-3 and TRBJ1-1; D is possibly TRBD1 (5 bases). The origin of this receptor is a man between 50 and 75 years old who received an inactivated influenza vaccine. CDR3 coding DNA: TGTGCCACCGCGTCAAACCCGACAGAGCGCACTGAAGCTTTCTTT. Its protein is CATASNPTERTEAFF.